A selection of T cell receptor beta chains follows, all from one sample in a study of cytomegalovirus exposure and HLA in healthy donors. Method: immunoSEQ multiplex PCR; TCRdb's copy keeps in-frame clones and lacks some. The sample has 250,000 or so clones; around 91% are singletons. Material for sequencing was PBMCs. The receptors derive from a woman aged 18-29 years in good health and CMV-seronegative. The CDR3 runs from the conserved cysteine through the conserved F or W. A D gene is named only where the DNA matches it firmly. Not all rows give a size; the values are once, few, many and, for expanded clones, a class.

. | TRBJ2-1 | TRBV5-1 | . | CASSPTGNSYNEQFF | TGCGCCAGCAGCCCTACAGGAAACTCCTACAATGAGCAGTTCTTC
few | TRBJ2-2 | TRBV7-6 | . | CASSSTQGTGELFF | TGTGCCAGCAGCTCAACCCAGGGTACCGGGGAGCTGTTTTTT
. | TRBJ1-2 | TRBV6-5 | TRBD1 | CASSRDRGQGGYTF | TGTGCCAGCAGTAGGGACAGGGGGCAGGGTGGCTACACCTTC
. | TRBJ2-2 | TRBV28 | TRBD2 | CASSYSGGRTGELFF | TGTGCCAGCAGTTATAGCGGGGGTCGTACCGGGGAGCTGTTTTTT
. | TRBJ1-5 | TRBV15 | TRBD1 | CATSIGQVFSNQPQHF | TGTGCCACCAGCATAGGACAGGTTTTTAGCAATCAGCCCCAGCATTTT
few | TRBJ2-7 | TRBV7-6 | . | CASSPAGNEQYF | TGTGCCAGCAGCCCGGCAGGGAACGAGCAGTACTTC
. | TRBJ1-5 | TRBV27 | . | CASSLLSGFGNQPQHF | TGTGCCAGCAGTTTATTGTCAGGGTTTGGCAATCAGCCCCAGCATTTT
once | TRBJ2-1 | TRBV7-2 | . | CASSKGGDYNEQFF | TGTGCCAGCAGCAAAGGGGGGGACTACAATGAGCAGTTCTTC
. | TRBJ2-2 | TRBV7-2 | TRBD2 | CASSPLAGVVTGELFF | TGTGCCAGCAGCCCACTAGCGGGGGTTGTCACCGGGGAGCTGTTTTTT
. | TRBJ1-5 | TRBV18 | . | CASSLQGGDNQPQHF | TGTGCCAGCTCACTGCAGGGAGGGGACAATCAGCCCCAGCATTTT
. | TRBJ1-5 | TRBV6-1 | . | CAAEGTLAGNQPQHF | TGTGCCGCGGAGGGGACGTTAGCGGGCAATCAGCCCCAGCATTTT
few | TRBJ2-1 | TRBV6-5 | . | CASGTWRDEQFF | TGTGCCAGCGGAACATGGAGGGATGAGCAGTTCTTC
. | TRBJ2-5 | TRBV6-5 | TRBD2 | CASSYLPGLGQETQYF | TGTGCCAGCAGTTACTTACCCGGACTAGGCCAAGAGACCCAGTACTTC
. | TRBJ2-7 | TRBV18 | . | CASSPRGGNDYEQYF | TGTGCCAGCTCACCCCGCGGGGGCAATGACTACGAGCAGTACTTC
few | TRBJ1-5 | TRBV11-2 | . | CASSLDSSNQPQHF | TGTGCCAGCAGCTTGGACAGTAGCAATCAGCCCCAGCATTTT
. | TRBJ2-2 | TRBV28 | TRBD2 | CASSFLAAGGGDLTGELFF | TGTGCCAGCAGTTTCTTAGCGGCGGGCGGGGGAGACCTCACCGGGGAGCTGTTTTTT
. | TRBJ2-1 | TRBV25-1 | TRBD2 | CASSELAGVDNEQFF | TGTGCCAGCAGTGAACTAGCGGGGGTCGACAATGAGCAGTTCTTC
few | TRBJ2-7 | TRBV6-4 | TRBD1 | CASSDHGTVNYEQYF | TGTGCCAGCAGTGACCACGGGACAGTTAACTACGAGCAGTACTTC
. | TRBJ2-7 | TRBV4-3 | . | CASSQDESTGYEQYF | TGCGCCAGCAGCCAAGATGAATCGACAGGCTACGAGCAGTACTTC
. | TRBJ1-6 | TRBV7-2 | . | CASSPWEGSSYNSPLHF | TGTGCCAGCAGCCCGTGGGAGGGGAGCTCCTATAATTCACCCCTCCACTTT
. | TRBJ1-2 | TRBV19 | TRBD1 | CASSITGDRRRTYGYTF | TGTGCCAGTAGTATAACTGGGGACAGAAGGCGGACTTATGGCTACACCTTC
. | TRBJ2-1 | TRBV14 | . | CASSQGAPSRQFF | TGTGCCAGCAGCCAAGGAGCCCCTAGTAGGCAGTTCTTC
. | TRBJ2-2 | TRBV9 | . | CASSAGRTNTGELFF | TGTGCCAGCAGTGCGGGCAGGACGAACACCGGGGAGCTGTTTTTT
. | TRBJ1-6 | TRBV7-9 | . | CASSLSRGTNSPLHF | TGTGCCAGCAGCTTGTCAAGGGGGACCAATTCACCCCTCCACTTT
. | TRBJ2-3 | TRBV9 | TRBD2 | CASSVTGTSVDTQYF | TGTGCCAGCAGCGTAACCGGGACTAGCGTAGATACGCAGTATTTT
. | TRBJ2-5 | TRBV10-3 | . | CAISDRTTLQETQYF | TGTGCCATCAGTGACCGGACTACCTTACAAGAGACCCAGTACTTC
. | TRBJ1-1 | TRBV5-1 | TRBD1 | CASTQGTGAMNTEAFF | TGCGCCAGCACCCAGGGGACAGGGGCCATGAACACTGAAGCTTTCTTT
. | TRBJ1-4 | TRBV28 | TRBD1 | CASSPGTGVVDEKLFF | TGTGCCAGCAGTCCGGGGACAGGGGTTGTTGATGAAAAACTGTTTTTT
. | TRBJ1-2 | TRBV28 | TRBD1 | CASREGQDYGYTF | TGTGCCAGCAGAGAGGGACAGGATTATGGCTACACCTTC
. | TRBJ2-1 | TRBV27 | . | CASTSSNEQFF | TGTGCCAGCACTTCTAGCAATGAGCAGTTCTTC
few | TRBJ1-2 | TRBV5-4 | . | CASSSPGLAGYTF | TGTGCCAGCAGCTCACCCGGGCTAGCTGGCTACACCTTC
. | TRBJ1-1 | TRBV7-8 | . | CASSLEVTLAKVTEAFF | TGTGCCAGCAGCTTAGAGGTAACCCTAGCAAAGGTCACTGAAGCTTTCTTT
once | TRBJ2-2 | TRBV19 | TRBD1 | CASSLDRSTWDTGELFF | TGTGCCAGTAGTCTGGACAGGTCGACCTGGGACACCGGGGAGCTGTTTTTT
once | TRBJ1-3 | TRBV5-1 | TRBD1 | CASSLPGQSSGNTIYF | TGCGCCAGCAGCTTGCCGGGACAGTCCTCTGGAAACACCATATATTTT
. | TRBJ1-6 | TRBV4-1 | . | CASSYQEADNSPLHF | TGCGCCAGCAGCTATCAAGAGGCAGATAATTCACCCCTCCACTTT
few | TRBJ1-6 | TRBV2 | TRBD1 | CARGQSSYNSPLHF | TGTGCCAGGGGACAGAGCTCCTATAATTCACCCCTCCACTTT
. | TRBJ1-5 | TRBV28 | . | CASSFGQGGQPQHF | TGTGCCAGCAGTTTCGGTCAGGGAGGTCAGCCCCAGCATTTT
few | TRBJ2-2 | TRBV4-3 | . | CASSQDLRTVNTGELFF | TGCGCCAGCAGCCAAGATTTGAGGACAGTGAACACCGGGGAGCTGTTTTTT
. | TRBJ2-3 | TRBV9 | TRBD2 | CASSGTSVSTDTQYF | TGTGCCAGCAGCGGTACTAGCGTTAGCACAGATACGCAGTATTTT
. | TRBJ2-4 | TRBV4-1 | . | CASSPHTGIQYF | TGCGCCAGCAGCCCCCACACAGGGATTCAGTACTTC
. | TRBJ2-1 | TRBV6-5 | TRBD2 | CASSWPLAGGPTEQFF | TGTGCCAGCAGTTGGCCCTTAGCGGGGGGGCCTACCGAGCAGTTCTTC
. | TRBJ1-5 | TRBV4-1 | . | CASSQGGVEGREPQHF | TGCGCCAGCAGCCAAGGGGGGGTGGAGGGGCGAGAGCCCCAGCATTTT
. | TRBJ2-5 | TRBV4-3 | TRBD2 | CASSLGLDQETQYF | TGCGCCAGCAGCCTAGGACTAGATCAGGAGACCCAGTACTTC
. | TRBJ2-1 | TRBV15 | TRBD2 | CATSRDELAGDNEQFF | TGTGCCACCAGCAGAGACGAGCTAGCGGGGGACAATGAGCAGTTCTTC
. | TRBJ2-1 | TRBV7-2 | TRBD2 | CASSPTSGEYNEQFF | TGTGCCAGCAGCCCCACTAGCGGGGAGTACAATGAGCAGTTCTTC
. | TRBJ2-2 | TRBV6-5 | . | CASSYQNTGELFF | TGTGCCAGCAGTTACCAGAACACCGGGGAGCTGTTTTTT
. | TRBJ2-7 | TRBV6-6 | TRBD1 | CASSPGQGAYEQYF | TGTGCCAGCAGTCCCGGACAGGGGGCCTACGAGCAGTACTTC
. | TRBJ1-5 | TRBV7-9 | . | CATALESNQPQHF | TGTGCAACCGCCCTGGAGAGCAATCAGCCCCAGCATTTT
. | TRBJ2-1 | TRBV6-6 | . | CATDRGNEQFF | TGTGCCACCGACCGAGGGAATGAGCAGTTCTTC
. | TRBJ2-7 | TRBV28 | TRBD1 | CASSLNRGTYEQYF | TGTGCCAGCAGTTTGAACAGGGGCACCTACGAGCAGTACTTC
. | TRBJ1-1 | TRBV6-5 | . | CASSYRSRPGAFF | TGTGCCAGCAGTTACCGGTCGAGGCCGGGGGCTTTCTTT
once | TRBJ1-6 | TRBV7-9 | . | CASSLDSQAYSPLHF | TGTGCCAGCAGCTTAGATTCCCAGGCATATTCACCCCTCCACTTT
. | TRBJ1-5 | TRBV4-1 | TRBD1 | CASIDRDRLLSYSNQPQHF | TGCGCCAGCATCGACCGGGACAGGCTACTCAGCTATAGCAATCAGCCCCAGCATTTT
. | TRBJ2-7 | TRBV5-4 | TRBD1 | CASSLEGQEQYF | TGTGCCAGCAGCTTGGAGGGACAGGAGCAGTACTTC
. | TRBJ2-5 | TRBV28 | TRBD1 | CASSLGTGGETQYF | TGTGCCAGCAGTTTAGGGACAGGCGGGGAGACCCAGTACTTC
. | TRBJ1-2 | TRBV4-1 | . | CASSPTSFNYGYTF | TGCGCCAGCAGCCCGACAAGTTTTAACTATGGCTACACCTTC
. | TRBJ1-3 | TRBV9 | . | CASSVTDSGNTIYF | TGTGCCAGCAGCGTGACAGACTCTGGAAACACCATATATTTT
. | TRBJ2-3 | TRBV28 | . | CASSLGRLFNTQYF | TGTGCCAGCAGTTTGGGCAGACTATTTAACACGCAGTATTTT
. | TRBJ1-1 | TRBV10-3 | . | CAISDIQVNTEAFF | TGTGCCATCAGTGATATTCAGGTGAACACTGAAGCTTTCTTT
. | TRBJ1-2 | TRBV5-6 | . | CASSFPGVFYGYTF | TGTGCCAGCAGCTTTCCAGGGGTCTTCTATGGCTACACCTTC